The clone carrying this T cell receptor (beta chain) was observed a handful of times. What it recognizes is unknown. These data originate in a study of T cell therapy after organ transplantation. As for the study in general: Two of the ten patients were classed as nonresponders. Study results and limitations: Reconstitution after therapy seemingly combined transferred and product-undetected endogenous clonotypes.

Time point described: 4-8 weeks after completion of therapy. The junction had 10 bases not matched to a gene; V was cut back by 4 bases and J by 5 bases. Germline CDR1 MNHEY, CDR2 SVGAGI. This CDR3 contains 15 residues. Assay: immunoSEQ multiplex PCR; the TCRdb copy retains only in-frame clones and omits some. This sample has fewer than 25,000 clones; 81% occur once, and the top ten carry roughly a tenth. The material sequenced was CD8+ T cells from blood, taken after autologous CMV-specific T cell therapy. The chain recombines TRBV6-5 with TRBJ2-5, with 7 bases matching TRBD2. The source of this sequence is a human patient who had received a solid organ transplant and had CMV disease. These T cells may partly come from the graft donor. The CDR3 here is CASSWSGNRGETQYF. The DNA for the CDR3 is TGTGCCAGCAGTTGGAGCGGGAATCGGGGGGAGACCCAGTACTTC.